Each of the 30 T cell receptor beta chains below was sequenced from the same sample in a study of control samples from healthy donors and cancer patients (dated by TCRdb to the early 2020s). Libraries were built with the immunoSEQ multiplex PCR assay. The table was pulled from immuneACCESS by TCRdb, which kept in-frame rearrangements only. Such tables lose some clones; where checked, under half of the loss comes from unresolved V genes, and the rest has no known cause. Here the sample has about 220,000 clones; around 94% occur a single time. Of the sample, approximately 1.5% falls within the top ten clones. Sequenced: blood. All receptors come from a man over 45 in good health.

This chain joins TRBV2 and TRBJ1-5, with unresolved D. The V end lost 4 bases, the J end lost 4 bases, and 8 bases lay between the germline ends. CDR1 is SNHLY, CDR2 FYNNEI, per germline. CDR3 length equals 13 residues. CDR3 protein: CASSGEGNQPQHF. CDR3 DNA sequence: TGTGCCAGCAGTGGCGAAGGGAATCAGCCCCAGCATTTT.

CDR3 protein: CASRGGPGDTQYF. DNA for the CDR3: TGTGCCAGTCGGGGGGGCCCGGGAGATACGCAGTATTTT. The V gene is TRBV28, the J gene TRBJ2-3; 8 bases are shared with TRBD2. Germline V CDR1 and CDR2: MDHEN, SYDVKM. The CDR3 is 13 residues long. V trimming: 9 bases; J trimming: 5 bases; junction bases outside the gene matches: 7.

The DNA for the CDR3 is TGCGCCAGCAGCACAGAACAGGGGAATGGCTACACCTTC. It is translated as CASSTEQGNGYTF. The rearrangement joins TRBV5-1 to TRBJ1-2; 7 bases match TRBD1. The CDR3 consists of 13 residues. Germline-derived CDR1 and CDR2 are SGHRS and YFSETQ. Trimming took 4 bases from V and 6 from J; bases not matched to a gene: 6.

The gene calls are TRBV2 and TRBJ1-5; TRBD1 is a possible D gene (6 bases). There are 14 residues in the CDR3. Germline CDR1 reads SNHLY; CDR2 reads FYNNEI. V lost 6 bases, J lost 5 bases, and 14 bases lay in between. The DNA for the CDR3 is TGTGCCAGCAGCCTCCTAGGGGGGGATCAGCCCCAGCATTTT. This gives the protein CASSLLGGDQPQHF.

V and J are TRBV28 and TRBJ1-2; D is unresolved. This CDR3 has 14 residues. Germline CDR1 and CDR2: MDHEN and SYDVKM. V was pared by 5 bases and J by 4 bases, with 14 bases between. The CDR3 sequence is CASSPRALGYGYTF. DNA of the CDR3: TGTGCCAGCAGTCCCCGGGCGCTTGGCTATGGCTACACCTTC.

This clone came up once. The rearrangement uses TRBV18 and TRBJ1-5; no firm D call. Germline lookup yields CDR1 KGHSH and CDR2 LQKENI. This CDR3 contains 17 residues. Deletions cut 3 bases from V and 0 bases from J, with 15 bases between. DNA for the CDR3: TGTGCCAGCTCACCTTACCAGGCCGCTCTTAGCAATCAGCCCCAGCATTTT. Translation gives CASSPYQAALSNQPQHF.

V and J are TRBV27 and TRBJ1-5, with D possibly TRBD1 on 6 matching bases. Trimming cost V 9 bases and J 1 base, with 10 bases left between them. CDR3 length: 13 residues. Germline loops: CDR1 MNHEY, CDR2 SMNVEV (reference sequence). The CDR3 protein is CARLQGSNQPQHF. In DNA, the CDR3 is TGTGCCAGGTTACAGGGAAGCAATCAGCCCCAGCATTTT.

The gene calls are TRBV14 and TRBJ2-2; no firm D call. Germline values: CDR1 SGHDN, CDR2 FVKESK. The CDR3 consists of 14 residues. Trimming pared 3 bases from V and 5 bases from J, leaving 10 bases between. The CDR3 DNA reads TGTGCCAGCAGCCAGGCCAGAAATACCGGGGAGCTGTTTTTT. Residues: CASSQARNTGELFF.

The chain combines TRBV28 with TRBJ1-6; D gene unclear. Germline-derived CDR1 and CDR2 are MDHEN and SYDVKM. The CDR3 is 13 amino acids. Trimming shortened V by 1 base and J by 6 bases, and 4 bases separated the two germline ends. The CDR3 nucleotides read TGTGCCAGCAGTTTATTGAGTAATTCACCCCTCCACTTT. Its protein product is CASSLLSNSPLHF. Filled out from reference TRBV28 and TRBJ1-6, the complete variable domain reads DVKVTQSSRYLVKRTGEKVFLECVQDMDHENMFWYRQDPGLGLRLIYFSYDVKMKEKGDIPEGYSVSREKKERFSLILESASTNQTSMYLCASSLLSNSPLHFGNGTRLTVT.

The genes are TRBV30 and TRBJ1-3; TRBD1 might be the D (5 bases). Trimming removed 4 bases from V and 4 bases from J, with 11 bases in between. CDR1 and CDR2 from the germline V gene are GTSNPN and SVGIG (reference sequence). The CDR3 covers 13 residues. The CDR3 protein is CAWNGAGGNTIYF. As DNA, the CDR3 is TGTGCCTGGAACGGGGCGGGCGGAAACACCATATATTTT.

This clone was recorded once. The rearrangement uses TRBV7-2 and TRBJ1-3; no firm D call. The germline gives CDR1 SGHTA, CDR2 FQGNSA. The CDR3 is 12 residues long. The V and J ends lost 2 bases and 5 bases respectively, with 4 bases between them. CDR3 DNA sequence: TGTGCCAGCAGCTTAAACAGAAACACCATATATTTT. Translated: CASSLNRNTIYF.

V is TRBV5-1 and J is TRBJ2-3, with D perhaps TRBD2 (5 bases). Germline V gene sequence: CDR1 SGHRS, CDR2 YFSETQ. V was pared by 2 bases and J by 0 bases, with 10 bases between. The CDR3 contains 15 residues. The CDR3 spells CASSFGAASTDTQYF. Written as DNA, the CDR3 is TGCGCCAGCAGCTTCGGAGCGGCCAGCACAGATACGCAGTATTTT.

The chain is built from TRBV7-2 and TRBJ1-2, with D unclear. Germline assignment: CDR1 SGHTA and CDR2 FQGNSA. V shed 5 bases and J shed 3 bases, with 13 bases lying between them. The CDR3 runs to 14 residues. In nucleotides, the CDR3 is TGTGCCAGCAGCCTTCAGGTGTATGACTATGGCTACACCTTC. Encoded protein: CASSLQVYDYGYTF.

Worth noting for this clone: Additional DNA sequences in this sample encode the identical CDR3. This sequence joins TRBV7-2 and TRBJ2-2; TRBD2 aligns across 10 bases. The V segment lost 1 base and the J segment 7 bases; nucleotides outside the gene matches: 9. CDR1 and CDR2 (germline): SGHTA, FQGNSA. This CDR3 is built from 17 residues. CDR3 nucleotide sequence: TGTGCCAGCAGCTTAGAGGGGCAGCGGGGGGGCCGCGGGGAGCTGTTTTTT. As protein: CASSLEGQRGGRGELFF.

The chain carries TRBV7-9 and TRBJ1-1; D unclear. CDR1 and CDR2 (germline): SEHNR, FQNEAQ (reference sequence). The CDR3 runs to 14 residues. V dropped 1 base and J dropped 0 bases, with 6 bases sitting between them. CDR3 in amino acids: CASSLGTVNTEAFF. The CDR3 nucleotides are TGTGCCAGCAGCTTAGGGACGGTGAACACTGAAGCTTTCTTT.

The chain links TRBV7-2 to TRBJ2-2; 10 positions match TRBD1. The CDR3 contains 19 residues. V trimming: 3 bases; J trimming: 5 bases; junction bases outside the gene matches: 15. The germline CDR1 and CDR2 sequences are SGHTA and FQGNSA. The CDR3 DNA is TGTGCCAGCAGCTTGGGTCTGACGAGAGGACAGGGGGTAACCGGGGAGCTGTTTTTT. Translated: CASSLGLTRGQGVTGELFF.

The chain couples TRBV24-1 to TRBJ2-3, with 9 bases aligning to TRBD2. V dropped 1 base and J dropped 7; count of bases not matched to a gene: 8. CDR1 is KGHDR and CDR2 is SFDVKD in the germline V gene. This CDR3 spans 16 amino acids. The CDR3, as DNA: TGTGCCACCAGTGATTTACGAGCGGGGGGCGCAAATACGCAGTATTTT. Protein product: CATSDLRAGGANTQYF.

This chain connects TRBV27 to TRBJ1-2, with 7 positions matching TRBD1. This CDR3 comprises 15 residues. V lost 3 bases to trimming and J lost 2 bases; unmatched junction nucleotides: 6. Germline-derived CDR1 and CDR2 are MNHEY and SMNVEV (reference sequence). The CDR3 DNA is TGTGCCAGCAGTTTCGACAGGGTAGGGAACTATGGCTACACCTTC. Encoded protein: CASSFDRVGNYGYTF.

CDR3 DNA: TGTGCCAGCAGCGTAAGAGCAGGGGGGCGGAACACTGAAGCTTTCTTT. Translation: CASSVRAGGRNTEAFF. The chain couples TRBV11-2 to TRBJ1-1; 7 nucleotides align to TRBD1. The ends lost 5 bases at V and 1 base at J; junction bases unmatched: 10. CDR1 is SGHAT, CDR2 FQNNGV, per germline. The CDR3 is 16 amino acids.

V gene TRBV27 combines with J gene TRBJ2-7; 9 bases match TRBD1. CDR3 length: 12 amino acids. J gave up 2 bases and V 11 bases, and 4 bases lay outside the gene matches. Germline CDR1 MNHEY, CDR2 SMNVEV (reference sequence). Here the CDR3 DNA reads TGTGCCGTCCGGGACAGGGCCTACGAGCAGTACTTC. Its protein product is CAVRDRAYEQYF.

The chain links TRBV5-1 to TRBJ2-6; 9 positions match TRBD1. CDR3 size: 17 residues. V lost 4 bases to trimming and J lost 2 bases; unmatched junction nucleotides: 7. Germline-derived CDR1 and CDR2 are SGHRS and YFSETQ. This CDR3 reads CASSPGDRDAGANVLTF. DNA of the CDR3: TGCGCCAGCAGCCCAGGGGACAGGGATGCTGGGGCCAACGTCCTGACTTTC. Full variable domain (missing parts from reference TRBV5-1 and TRBJ2-6): KAGVTQTPRYLIKTRGQQVTLSCSPISGHRSVSWYQQTPGQGLQFLFEYFSETQRNKGNFPGRFSGRQFSNSRSEMNVSTLELGDSALYLCASSPGDRDAGANVLTFGAGSRLTVL.

The V call is TRBV20-1, the J call TRBJ1-2; 8 bases map to TRBD1. The germline CDR1 and CDR2 sequences are DFQATT and SNEGSKA (reference sequence). The CDR3 runs 11 residues. The CDR3 DNA sequence: TGCAGCCGAGACAGGGGAATCGGCTACACCTTC. Translated, it gives CSRDRGIGYTF.

This clone was seen only once. The rearrangement uses TRBV18 and TRBJ1-1, with 8 bases matching TRBD1. Germline V CDR1 and CDR2: KGHSH, LQKENI. This CDR3 is 16 amino acids long. With 3 bases clipped from V and 5 bases from J, the junction kept 11 bases outside the gene matches. CDR3 nucleotides: TGTGCCAGCTCACCCTATGGACAGGGAACGAGAACTGAAGCTTTCTTT. It is translated as CASSPYGQGTRTEAFF. Full variable domain (outside the CDR3, taken from reference TRBV18 and TRBJ1-1): NAGVMQNPRHLVRRRGQEARLRCSPMKGHSHVYWYRQLPEEGLKFMVYLQKENIIDESGMPKERFSAEFPKEGPSILRIQQVVRGDSAAYFCASSPYGQGTRTEAFFGQGTRLTVV.

This sequence joins TRBV6-2 or TRBV6-3 and TRBJ2-1; perhaps TRBD1 as D (6 bases). V was pared by 0 bases and J by 0 bases, with 6 bases between. In germline, CDR1 is MNHEY, CDR2 SVGEGT. There are 15 residues in the CDR3. Here the CDR3 reads CASSYSGGSYNEQFF. The CDR3 DNA sequence: TGTGCCAGCAGTTACTCAGGGGGCTCCTACAATGAGCAGTTCTTC.

This chain joins TRBV23-1 and TRBJ2-3, with D uncertain. TRBV23-1 belongs to the ORF category, with a function that is uncertain. V was cut by 2 bases and J by 0 bases, with 9 bases left in between. This CDR3 comprises 15 residues. The DNA of the CDR3 is TGCGCCAGCAGTCAACCCTCACGGAGCACAGATACGCAGTATTTT. Translating gives CASSQPSRSTDTQYF.

This chain links TRBV5-1 with TRBJ1-1; D might be TRBD1 (5 bases). Between the trimmed V and J ends, which lost 4 bases and 2 bases, there was a span of 12 bases. Germline V CDR1 and CDR2: SGHRS, YFSETQ. This CDR3 is built from 14 residues. The CDR3 loop reads CASSEQGGNTEAFF. DNA of the CDR3: TGCGCCAGCAGCGAGCAGGGCGGTAACACTGAAGCTTTCTTT.

V is TRBV11-1 and J is TRBJ1-1; D gene unclear. Deletions cut 7 bases from V and 0 bases from J, with 18 bases between. Germline V gives CDR1 SGHAT, CDR2 FQDESV (reference sequence). The CDR3 contains 16 residues. In nucleotides, the CDR3 is TGTGCCAGCACCTCTGATCTCGGGCGGCTGAACACTGAAGCTTTCTTT. Protein product: CASTSDLGRLNTEAFF.

V and J are TRBV18 and TRBJ1-2; D is unresolved. From germline, CDR1 is KGHSH and CDR2 LQKENI. V was clipped by 8 bases and J by 4 bases, with 14 bases between them. CDR3 length: 13 amino acids. In nucleotides, the CDR3 is TGTGCCAGCCAACGGGTCGGGCGCTATGGCTACACCTTC. It translates to CASQRVGRYGYTF. Using reference TRBV18 and TRBJ1-2 for the parts outside the CDR3, the full variable domain is NAGVMQNPRHLVRRRGQEARLRCSPMKGHSHVYWYRQLPEEGLKFMVYLQKENIIDESGMPKERFSAEFPKEGPSILRIQQVVRGDSAAYFCASQRVGRYGYTFGSGTRLTVV.

J is TRBJ2-7 and V is TRBV3-1 (or the pseudogene TRBV3-2); D is unclear. V was pared by 1 base and J by 3 bases, with 10 bases between. Germline-derived CDR1 and CDR2 are LGHDT and YNNKEL (reference sequence). This CDR3 spans 14 amino acids. The CDR3 protein is CASSQGGWSYEQYF. CDR3 DNA: TGTGCCAGCAGCCAAGGGGGATGGAGCTACGAGCAGTACTTC.

The V call is TRBV14, the J call TRBJ1-1, with TRBD1 matching 7 bases. Germline V gene lookup returns CDR1 SGHDN and CDR2 FVKESK. V lost 4 bases and J lost 5; bases outside the gene matches: 4. This CDR3 contains 13 residues. This chain's CDR3 is CASSRQGRTEAFF. The CDR3 DNA follows: TGTGCCAGCAGCCGACAGGGCCGAACTGAAGCTTTCTTT.